Below, 17 T cell receptor beta chains from the same sample are listed, as sequenced in a study of spatial heterogeneity in lung cancer. TCRdb re-called the 5' RACE reads through MiXCR, storing one row per CDR3 protein. This sample has under 150,000 distinct CDR3 sequences, with over 9% found just once. Stated time point: blood at routine non-recurrence follow-up after resection. From tumor, nontumor lung or frozen PBMC, whole RNA was taken unsorted for sequencing. The sample was PBMCs, taken at follow-up. These receptors all come from a male donor with early-stage non-small cell lung cancer.

The chain has TRBV4-2 and TRBJ1-2, with 7 positions matching TRBD1. V gave up 2 bases and J gave up 5 bases; unmatched junction bases: 14. The CDR3 runs to 17 residues. Germline V CDR1 and CDR2: LGHNA, YNFKEQ. The CDR3 DNA sequence: TGTGCCAGCAGCCAAACCCTGGGACAGAGGCCTTCATATGGCTACACCTTC. It specifies CASSQTLGQRPSYGYTF.

There are many counts of this clonotype. This rearrangement joins TRBV5-6 to TRBJ1-1, with D maybe TRBD1 (5 bases). Trimming took off 0 bases at V and 9 bases at J, with 9 bases between the two ends. Germline-derived CDR1 and CDR2 are SGHDT and YYEEEE. This CDR3 region has 12 residues. The CDR3, as DNA: TGTGCCAGCAGCTTGGACGAGGGGAAAGCTTTCTTT. Its protein product is CASSLDEGKAFF.

This rearrangement joins TRBV20-1 to TRBJ2-5, with TRBD2 identical over 9 bases. Looked up from germline, CDR1 is DFQATT and CDR2 is SNEGSKA (reference sequence). This CDR3 is built from 15 residues. V dropped 3 bases and J dropped 2; count of bases not matched to a gene: 7. The chain's CDR3 is CSASSVAGEQETQYF. The CDR3 bases are TGCAGTGCTAGCTCGGTAGCGGGGGAACAAGAGACCCAGTACTTC.

This clonotype was observed many times. The chain couples TRBV9 to TRBJ2-2; D may be TRBD2 (5 bases). Germline CDR1 reads SGDLS; CDR2 reads YYNGEE. The CDR3 totals 16 residues. Trimming took off 3 bases at V and 5 bases at J, with 17 bases between the two ends. The CDR3, as DNA: TGTGCCAGCAGCGCGTCGTCGGACTCCCAAACCGGGGAGCTGTTTTTT. Its translation: CASSASSDSQTGELFF.

This sequence joins TRBV10-3 and TRBJ2-3, with D possibly matching TRBD1 (5 bases). Per the germline V gene, CDR1 is ENHRY and CDR2 is SYGVKD. The CDR3 has 15 amino acids. The germline V and J ends were trimmed by 5 bases and 2 bases, with 14 bases remaining between them. The CDR3 region has the DNA TGTGCCATCAGTACCAGCAGGGCTCCCACAGATACGCAGTATTTT. Translation gives CAISTSRAPTDTQYF.

This clonotype was recorded a few times. The junction departs from the called germline gene at one end, perhaps through a read error. The J gene is TRBJ2-5, the V gene TRBV7-9; no clear D. The CDR3 totals 14 residues. Germline assignment: CDR1 SEHNR and CDR2 FQNEAQ (reference sequence). CDR3 in DNA: TGTGTCAGCAGCTTAGGGCAAAACCAAGAGACCCAGTACTTC. Protein: CVSSLGQNQETQYF.

The CDR3 sequence: CSASGGQDRRVQHF. CDR3 coding DNA: TGCAGTGCTAGTGGAGGGCAGGACCGAAGGGTCCAGCATTTT. This sequence joins TRBV20-1 and TRBJ1-5; D unresolved. Looked up from germline, CDR1 is DFQATT and CDR2 is SNEGSKA (reference sequence). V lost 3 bases and J lost 12, with 21 bases in between. The CDR3 has 14 residues.

This clonotype has at least ten counts. The chain joins TRBV5-6 to TRBJ1-4; perhaps TRBD1 as D (6 bases). CDR1 and CDR2 (germline): SGHDT, YYEEEE. Trimming stripped 2 bases from V and 8 bases from J, with 13 bases between. This CDR3 spans 14 amino acids. CDR3 sequence (DNA): TGTGCCAGCAGCTTCAGGGGTCCTGGCGAAAAACTGTTTTTT. Its protein is CASSFRGPGEKLFF.

This clonotype turned up a few times. This chain uses TRBV18 with TRBJ1-5; D unclear. CDR3 length equals 14 residues. Germline loops: CDR1 KGHSH, CDR2 LQKENI. Trimming pared 5 bases from V and 5 bases from J, leaving 13 bases between. CDR3 region: CASSATDGDQPQHF. CDR3 coding DNA: TGTGCCAGCTCAGCAACGGACGGGGATCAGCCCCAGCATTTT.

The chain joins TRBV12-3 or TRBV12-4 to TRBJ1-5; the D is unclear. The germline V and J ends were trimmed by 3 bases and 3 bases, with 9 bases remaining between them. CDR3 length: 14 amino acids. CDR3: CASSFRRYNQPQHF. CDR3 DNA sequence: TGTGCCAGCAGTTTTAGGCGGTACAATCAGCCCCAGCATTTT.

This clonotype was seen ten or more times. The rearrangement joins TRBV4-2 to TRBJ2-5, with D perhaps TRBD1 (5 bases). V was clipped by 1 base and J by 0 bases, with 12 bases between them. The CDR3 is 16 residues long. The germline gives CDR1 LGHNA, CDR2 YNFKEQ. This chain's CDR3 is CASSQGAQADQETQYF. The CDR3 bases are TGTGCCAGCAGCCAAGGGGCACAGGCGGACCAAGAGACCCAGTACTTC.

This clonotype appeared a single time. The V gene is TRBV6-2 or TRBV6-3, the J gene TRBJ2-7; the match to TRBD2 covers 14 bases. CDR1 is MNHEY, CDR2 SVGEGT, per germline. The CDR3 contains 17 residues. With V trimmed by 5 bases and J by 0 bases, 6 bases remained unmatched. The CDR3 region is CASSRTSGGRYSYEQYF. The CDR3 DNA sequence: TGTGCCAGCAGTCGGACTAGCGGGGGGCGATACTCCTACGAGCAGTACTTC.

This clonotype was seen many times. This chain joins TRBV4-2 and TRBJ2-3; 10 nucleotides match TRBD2. The J segment lost 5 bases and the V segment lost 6 bases, leaving 8 bases of the junction unmatched. Germline V gene data show CDR1 as LGHNA and CDR2 as YNFKEQ. The length of the CDR3 is 15 residues. DNA of the CDR3: TGTGCCAGCAGACCAAGCGGGGGGGCCGGAGATACGCAGTATTTT. It specifies CASRPSGGAGDTQYF.

Many counts were recorded for this clonotype. J is TRBJ1-5 and V is TRBV4-3; D not certain. The germline CDR1 and CDR2 sequences are LGHNA and YSLEER. V gave up 2 bases and J gave up 5 bases, with 7 bases separating them. The CDR3 contains 13 residues. The CDR3 nucleotides are TGCGCCAGCAGCCAATTTCAGGATCAGCCCCAGCATTTT. Its translation: CASSQFQDQPQHF.

This clonotype showed up just a few times. The V gene is TRBV11-2, the J gene TRBJ2-1; 12 bases are a match to TRBD2. CDR1 SGHAT and CDR2 FQNNGV come from the germline V gene. V shed 0 bases, J shed 14 bases, and the junction held 5 bases outside the gene matches. This CDR3 is 14 amino acids long. The CDR3 bases are TGTGCCAGCAGCTTAGATCTAGCGGGGGGGCTCGAGTTCTTC. This translates into CASSLDLAGGLEFF. Full variable domain (rest looked up from reference TRBV11-2 and TRBJ2-1): EAGVAQSPRYKIIEKRQSVAFWCNPISGHATLYWYQQILGQGPKLLIQFQNNGVVDDSQLPKDRFSAERLKGVDSTLKIQPAKLEDSAVYLCASSLDLAGGLEFFGPGTRLTVL.

This clonotype has a count of ten or more. The chain recombines TRBV20-1 with TRBJ2-7, with D possibly being TRBD1 (6 bases). CDR3 length: 14 residues. V lost 1 base and J lost 0, with 10 bases in between. Germline loops: CDR1 DFQATT, CDR2 SNEGSKA (reference sequence). The chain's CDR3 is CSARGQVNSYEQYF. CDR3 coding DNA: TGCAGTGCTAGAGGACAGGTGAACTCCTACGAGCAGTACTTC.

This chain uses TRBV2 with TRBJ1-2; D unresolved. The germline gives CDR1 SNHLY, CDR2 FYNNEI. Trimming took 3 bases from V and 2 from J, leaving 7 bases between them. The CDR3 has 13 amino acids. The CDR3 nucleotides read TGTGCCAGCAGTGAGACACCGAACTATGGCTACACCTTC. Encoded protein: CASSETPNYGYTF.